This TCR beta chain was found in a study of cytomegalovirus exposure and HLA in healthy donors (dated by TCRdb to about 2017). Study-wide context: An earlier analysis of about 530 of the donors reported about 300 Gb of sequence data and 117 million unique TCR beta sequences obtained from 150 million to 200 million T cells. Approximately 310 gigabases of sequencing data and 75 million to 85 million unique TCR sequences made up an early release that covered several hundred HLA-typed donors. Of the 398 genotyped donors, roughly 85% fell in the genetic ancestry cluster associated with self-reported Caucasian donors. The study aimed to test whether cataloging public T cell receptors could reveal signatures of past pathogen exposure. The study used immunosequencing to profile the T cell repertoires of 666 subjects and linked those repertoires to cytomegalovirus serostatus. A separate validation cohort of 100 to 150 different subjects was used in addition to the roughly 670-subject first cohort. High-throughput TCR immunosequencing, statistical association of individual TCRs with disease status, and machine learning were combined to predict cytomegalovirus infection status. In a later analysis, previously published TCR beta repertoires from several hundred donors were re-analyzed and high-resolution HLA genotyping was added so that TCR occurrence patterns could be studied. Rather than drawing on any new phenotypic data, the later analysis identified candidate immune exposures from TCR beta sequences and the way those sequences occurred across donors. In an earlier analysis of roughly 540 of the donors, high-throughput TCR beta sequencing was used to judge whether each TCR beta V gene segment behaved as functional or pseudogenic. Donor age, sex, ethnicity and CMV serostatus were collected together with the repertoire data. In a later genetic analysis, genome-wide SNP genotypes for 398 of the 666 donors were used, and that subset was treated as a discovery cohort. Every discovery cohort repertoire had been produced on one sequencing platform. Class I and class II HLA loci were covered by the typing at four-digit resolution. The number of typed donors differed by locus: roughly 629-630 for A, B, C, DRB1 and DQB1; approximately 540 for DQA1; 606 for DPA1; and about 450 for DPB1. A handful of DR-DQ haplotypes were handled as single units for association and clustering because linkage in the cohort was strong. Among some 400 genotyped donors of the cohort, an average of roughly 230,000 unique TCR beta nucleotide sequences was sequenced per donor, of which 15% to 20% were non-productive. Overall study results and their limits: According to a later genetic analysis, donors in an Asian-associated ancestry cluster had fewer N-insertions in productive TCRs than the approximately 650-donor mean. For the cohort, immune exposure information was limited to CMV serostatus. Correlated functional status among segregating V segments might be attributable to linkage disequilibrium, but an unknown experimental factor could not be ruled out. Sequencing depth was assumed to be roughly uniform across donors in the presence/absence analyses, though that assumption may not hold. A later analysis found that most CMV-associated TCR beta chains appeared HLA-restricted, with HLA associations seemingly driven largely by CMV exposure. A later analysis reported that several top co-occurrence clusters appeared linked to parvovirus B19, influenza, CMV and Epstein-Barr virus. In an earlier analysis of 587 of the donors, most TCR beta V segments appeared in productive rearrangements about 87% or about 30% of the time, broadly matching IMGT annotations. A further reported finding was that TCR beta sequences accurately predicted the HLA-A and HLA-B alleles for most subjects in the first cohort. The classifier was reported to diagnose cytomegalovirus status with high specificity and sensitivity in both the original cohort and the validation cohort. In a later analysis, more than 15,000 TCR beta sequences were associated with specific HLA alleles at a false discovery rate of 0.05. Assigning TCR associations to individual alleles was difficult when HLA alleles, especially DR and DQ, strongly co-occurred. The sequencing pipeline was judged likely to have produced a cluster of highly shared sequence variants as a technical artifact. Most TCR sequences were seen in very few donors, while some public TCRs were found in many individuals. The authors suggested that the approach could potentially be generalized to other disease states and immunological phenotypes. Only TCR beta chains were sequenced in this cohort, and the absence of alpha or paired-chain data limited detectable features. Because counts were too low, seventeen rarely observed V segments, including chromosome 9 orphons, were left out of the earlier analysis of approximately 500 of the donors. A few of the identified cytomegalovirus-associated TCR beta chains were confirmed in vitro to be specific for cytomegalovirus antigens. According to a later analysis, TCR association rates differed among HLA loci, with DRB1 alleles showing the most associated TCRs and HLA-C alleles showing the fewest. Because some donors lacked HLA typing at each locus, the association tests relied only on the typed subset. In a later analysis, HLA-associated TCR beta chains were found to be more clonally expanded and to have lower generation probabilities than equally common non-associated chains. An association between a missense DCLRE1C variant and V-gene and J-gene trimming of TCR beta chains was found in a later genetic analysis and replicated in an independent cohort. The 87-base-pair reads could not distinguish some IMGT-functional V segments, including TRBV6-2 and TRBV6-3, so those segments were excluded. In the study, about 150 TCR beta chains were listed as associated with cytomegalovirus.

Points on this clone: There is no known antigen for this receptor.

Preparation of the library involved the immunoSEQ multiplex PCR assay. For the multiplex PCR, a mixture combining 60 forward primers for TCR Vbeta segments and 13 reverse primers for TCR Jbeta segments was used. A multiplex PCR assay on genomic DNA amplified the CDR3 region of rearranged TCR beta genes. The amplified TCR beta libraries were sequenced on the Illumina HiSeq System as 87-base-pair reads. As for the original processing: In a later analysis, approximately 74 million unique TCR beta chains were counted across the approximately 640 repertoires, and roughly 11 million of these chains were shared by at least two donors. A nearest-neighbor algorithm error-corrected the raw reads and collapsed the reads into unique sequences, merging closely related sequences to remove PCR and sequencing errors. V, D and J gene segments were assigned by aligning CDR3 sequences to IMGT reference sequences. For a sequence to be retained, a match of at least six nucleotides was required to both a V gene segment and a J gene segment. Rearrangements were classified as productive when the CDR3 lacked stop codons and remained in frame with V and J, and all other rearrangements were classified as non-productive. Following IMGT convention, CDR3 was defined as the stretch from the second conserved V-encoded cysteine up to the conserved J-encoded phenylalanine. The earlier analysis of fewer than 700 of the donors excluded sequences that lacked an unambiguous match to a single V gene segment. In an earlier analysis of 587 of the donors, V segments were called functional above 56.7% productive rearrangements and were called segregating when the between-donor standard deviation exceeded 5%. A statistical classification framework was built to diagnose cytomegalovirus status from the catalog of TCR beta chain sequences. In a later analysis, V and J genes were assigned by comparing TCR nucleotide sequences against IMGT/GENE-DB human TR gene sequences. In a later analysis, CDR3 sequences and most-parsimonious VDJ recombination scenarios were assigned using the TCRdist pipeline. In a later analysis, each TCR beta chain was defined by its CDR3 amino acid sequence together with its V-gene family, and reads lacking a unique V-gene family were excluded. A later analysis removed 592 highly shared, low-generation-probability nucleotide sequences to deal with suspected cross-contamination and a sequencing artifact. For each public chain, a later analysis derived a clonal expansion index from normalized ranks of inferred template counts within each repertoire. In a later analysis, generation probabilities were computed with a VDJ recombination model fitted to out-of-frame rearrangements, and the resulting probabilities were checked against IGoR. In a later analysis, TCR-TCR, TCR-HLA and TCR-CMV co-occurrence was scored with hypergeometric tests, and a repertoire-size bias correction was applied to TCR pairs. False discovery rates were estimated in a later analysis by permuting HLA or CMV assignments 20 times. In a later analysis, co-occurring TCRs were grouped with DBSCAN, and TCRdist sequence similarity was added when clustering was performed within HLA-allele-positive subsets. Repertoires with fewer than 30,000 or more than 120,000 public chains were left out of co-occurrence clustering, as were about 5 repertoires with anomalous nucleotide sharing. Held by TCRdb, this immuneACCESS table contains in-frame sequences only and omits some clones. Under half of the omission traces to an unresolved V gene where checked; the cause of the rest is unknown. V, J and clone size are taken as reported in that table, and D and trimming were inferred from the DNA itself. For this sample, the table gives under 90,000 clones. Over 15% of the sample comes from the top ten.

Counted from cysteine to phenylalanine, this CDR3 has 19 amino acids. Here the CDR3 DNA is all that survives: 57 bases in frame from base 1. Via the germline V gene (reference sequence), CDR1 is WNHNN and CDR2 SYGVQD. For this chain, trimming is 6 bases at the V end and 0 bases at the J end, and the number of junction bases without a gene match is 11. The cohort was made up of several hundred healthy bone marrow donors. At the time of sampling, every cohort member was nominally healthy, though immune exposures that went unrecorded were likely present. The donor tested CMV seropositive, placing the donor among the 290 or so seropositive members of the cohort. Each donor provided a peripheral blood sample, and peripheral blood mononuclear cells were used for TCR beta sequencing. Genomic DNA was extracted from the blood cell samples with the Qiagen DNeasy Blood Extraction Kit.

Here the chain combines TRBV10-1 and TRBJ2-1, with 13 bases aligning to TRBD2. This clonotype was sampled from a man between 45 and 60 years old in good health and CMV-seropositive. Sequencing input: PBMCs. The sequenced DNA is TGCGCCAGCAGCGCCGGGACTAGCGGGAAGGGGTTCTCCTACAATGAGCAGTTCTTC. Its product reads: CASSAGTSGKGFSYNEQFF.